The T cell receptor beta chain described here comes from a study of CD8+CD57+ T cells in acquired aplastic anemia. Study information: Quantities of DNA derived from sorted CD4+ and CD8+ cells averaged 3.2 ug. In CD4+ cells, healthy donors produced an average of around 11 million reads. Study outcomes and limitations: Patients did not significantly differ from controls in CD8+ Simpson's diversity. Around 30 sequences, all CD8+ CDR3, were shared between patients and controls.

This CDR3 region has 17 residues. Trimming stripped 3 bases from V and 1 base from J, with 18 bases between. Looked up from germline, CDR1 is LNHNV and CDR2 is YYDKDF (reference sequence). Researchers used genomic DNA as the template to profile TCR beta VDJ and CDR3. TCRdb re-called the reads with MiXCR, one entry per CDR3 protein. This sample has around 200,000 distinct CDR3 sequences, with around half found just once. In the case of this clonotype: The antigen remains undetermined.

The sequenced sample consisted of sorted CD4+, CD8+, or CD8+CD57+ T cells (not recorded which) from PBMCs. This chain links TRBV15 with TRBJ1-1; D gene unclear. This TCR was sampled from a human donor in good health, serving as a control. The CDR3 spells CATSRPSLPLRNTEAFF. CDR3 coding DNA: TGTGCCACCAGCAGGCCATCCCTTCCTCTGAGGAACACTGAAGCTTTCTTT.